The rows below give T cell receptor beta chains drawn from one sample of a study of cytomegalovirus exposure and HLA in healthy donors. The assay was immunoSEQ multiplex PCR, and TCRdb's table has in-frame clones only and misses some. The sample comprises 150,000 to 200,000 clones, approximately 70% of which are singletons, and around 6.9% rests with the top ten. The sequenced material came from PBMCs. The receptor set was obtained from a man between 35 and 55 years old in good health and CMV-seropositive. Each CDR3 is given without its conserved first and last residue.

V	J	CDR3
TRBV5-4	TRBJ2-1	ASSFWDRKHNEQF
TRBV7-9	TRBJ1-6	ASSFNRANSPLH
TRBV6-1	TRBJ1-4	ASSAGWSEGF
TRBV6-1	TRBJ2-5	ASIPDREGETQY
TRBV12-5	TRBJ1-5	ASASLGQGGQPQH
TRBV11-2	TRBJ1-2	ASSPEGAANYGYT
TRBV7-9	TRBJ1-6	ASSLAQGYNSPLH
TRBV9	TRBJ2-3	ASSRTGQLTDTQY
TRBV18	TRBJ1-3	ASSHGQGNTIY
TRBV18	TRBJ1-6	ASSSGTGDINSPLH
TRBV27	TRBJ1-2	ASSSHFTGLNYGYT
TRBV5-1	TRBJ2-1	ASSLGLAGQQF
TRBV7-6	TRBJ2-2	ASSFFSGNTGELF
TRBV6-5	TRBJ1-5	ASSPRERGNQPQH
TRBV7-9	TRBJ2-3	SSSHGADTQY
TRBV7-9	TRBJ1-1	ASSPQFRDRGLNTEAF
TRBV4-3	TRBJ2-3	ASSRGLAGADTQY
TRBV4-3	TRBJ1-1	ASSQDVGQAAEAF
TRBV7-6	TRBJ2-7	ASSPNIPGEQY
TRBV19	TRBJ2-7	ASSIGGSAYEQY
TRBV7-3	TRBJ1-6	ASSLTQTNSPLH
TRBV10-2	TRBJ1-1	ASSEHTGGTEAF
TRBV6-6	TRBJ1-1	ASSTKMIRGNTEAF
TRBV7-9	TRBJ1-3	ASSLPTDRVTIY
TRBV6-6	TRBJ2-7	ASGAGIFYEQY
TRBV19	TRBJ1-5	ASSLGQYNQPQH
TRBV7-2	TRBJ2-7	ASSHSTGTANEQY
TRBV7-3	TRBJ1-6	ASSLMTGANSPLH
TRBV5-1	TRBJ1-6	ASSDRGSPLH
TRBV6-5	TRBJ2-1	ASSYGAGGVYEQF
TRBV7-8	TRBJ1-2	ASRDKRGGDYGYT
TRBV6-1	TRBJ2-7	ASTIHSQGSYEQY
TRBV7-3	TRBJ2-3	ASSVQGYGTQY
TRBV5-8	TRBJ1-1	ASPDRGNTEAF
TRBV7-2	TRBJ2-2	ASSLASGELF
TRBV29-1	TRBJ1-2	SVERRDGYT
TRBV30	TRBJ1-4	AWSLGGNEKLF
TRBV2	TRBJ1-1	ASLLTGSMGTEAF
TRBV6-6	TRBJ1-6	ASIPSGANNSPLH
TRBV10-3	TRBJ2-7	AIEARGEQY
TRBV6-5	TRBJ1-1	ASSPGGGNTEAF
TRBV7-3	TRBJ2-1	ASSLGAGGSYNEQF
TRBV13	TRBJ2-5	ASSSRGTQY
TRBV9	TRBJ2-7	ASSVAPGDYEQY
TRBV19	TRBJ1-2	ASSRGQGLRYGYT
TRBV5-1	TRBJ1-1	ASSFIMNTEAF
TRBV27	TRBJ1-2	ASSSQGGNYGYT
TRBV19	TRBJ1-2	ASSIDAVEGYT
TRBV11-2	TRBJ1-2	ASSPGTVKPERDGYT
TRBV5-1	TRBJ1-1	ASSSGAPTGGNTEAF
TRBV5-8	TRBJ2-7	ASSSTGIPYEQY
TRBV5-1	TRBJ2-2	ASSLGDRANTGELF
TRBV5-4	TRBJ1-2	ASSPESPHYGYT
TRBV5-4	TRBJ2-3	ASSLELAGISDTQY
TRBV4-1	TRBJ2-1	ASSQRQGNNEQF
TRBV7-6	TRBJ2-7	ASSLLFSQGPPSYEQY
TRBV7-6	TRBJ1-1	ASSLVLERNTEAF
TRBV5-1	TRBJ2-7	ASSLVEITPSSYEQY
TRBV4-2	TRBJ1-6	ASSQPDRFYSPLH